The sequence of this T cell receptor (beta chain) was determined in a study of T cell responses to AZD1222 COVID-19 vaccine. General study results and limits: Epitopes outside B.1.351 and B.1.1.7 mutated regions reportedly drew nearly half of spike TCRs.

The CDR3 covers 14 residues. Per germline, CDR1 MNHEY and CDR2 SVGAGI. V lost 6 bases to trimming and J lost 0 bases, with 9 bases between them. In regard to this clone: Its antigen is still unknown.

Sequencing was performed with immunoSEQ multiplex PCR; in TCRdb, only in-frame clones are kept and a portion is missing. The sample yields under 95,000 clones, roughly nine tenths seen once. This rearrangement joins TRBV6-5 to TRBJ1-3, with TRBD1 as a possible D gene (5 bases). The sequencing used peripheral blood, collected on day 0 of AZD1222 vaccination. The receptor's source is an adult in good health. This CDR3 reads CASRQDLSGNTIYF. The DNA of the CDR3 is TGTGCCAGCAGACAGGACCTCTCTGGAAACACCATATATTTT.